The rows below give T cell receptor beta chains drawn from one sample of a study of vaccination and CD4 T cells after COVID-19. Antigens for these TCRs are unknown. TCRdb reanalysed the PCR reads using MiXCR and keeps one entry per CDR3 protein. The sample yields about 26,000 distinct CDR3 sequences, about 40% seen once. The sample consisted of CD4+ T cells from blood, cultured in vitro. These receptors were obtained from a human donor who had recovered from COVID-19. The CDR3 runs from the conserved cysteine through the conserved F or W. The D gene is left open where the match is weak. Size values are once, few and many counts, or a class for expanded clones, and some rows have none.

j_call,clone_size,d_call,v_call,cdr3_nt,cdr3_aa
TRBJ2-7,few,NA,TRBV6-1,TGTGCCAGCACAAGGGACAAATACTACGAGCAGTACTTC,CASTRDKYYEQYF
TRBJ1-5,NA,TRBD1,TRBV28,TGTGCCAGCAGTACACAGGGGTCCGGCAATCAGCCCCAGCATTTT,CASSTQGSGNQPQHF
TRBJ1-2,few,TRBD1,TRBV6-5,TGTGCCAGCAGCTACAGGGGGCACGGCTACACCTTC,CASSYRGHGYTF
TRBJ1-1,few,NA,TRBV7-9,TGTGCCAGCAGCTCCCAGGAGCACACTGAAGCTTTCTTT,CASSSQEHTEAFF
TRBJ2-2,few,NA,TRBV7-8,TGTGCCAGCAGCTTGGCAGGGGTAAACACCGGGGAGCTGTTTTTT,CASSLAGVNTGELFF
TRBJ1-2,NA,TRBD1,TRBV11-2,TGTGCCAGCAGCTCATACCCGGAGCACAGGGGGCCGGGTGGCTACACCTTC,CASSSYPEHRGPGGYTF
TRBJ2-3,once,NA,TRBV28,TGTGCCAGCATCGGGTGGGCTAGCACAGATACGCAGTATTTT,CASIGWASTDTQYF
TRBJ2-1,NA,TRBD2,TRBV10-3,TGTGCCATCATGCGGGGGGGTTCCAATGAGCAGTTCTTC,CAIMRGGSNEQFF
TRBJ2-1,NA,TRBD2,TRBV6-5,TGTGCCAGCAGTTACTCTGGCGGGAGATCCAATGAGCAGTTCTTC,CASSYSGGRSNEQFF
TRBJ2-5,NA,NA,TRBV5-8,TGTGCCAGCAGCTTGGTAGGCGAAGAGACCCAGTACTTC,CASSLVGEETQYF
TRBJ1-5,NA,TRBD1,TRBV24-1,TGTGCCACCAGTGATCCTGACAGGGACAATCAGCCCCAGCATTTT,CATSDPDRDNQPQHF
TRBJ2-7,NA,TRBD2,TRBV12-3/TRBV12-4,TGTGCCAGCAGTTTAGCCGGGGGGGACGAGCAGTACTTC,CASSLAGGDEQYF
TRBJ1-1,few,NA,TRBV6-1,TGTGCCAGCACCAGAGGGGGTGGGATGAACACTGAAGCTTTCTTT,CASTRGGGMNTEAFF
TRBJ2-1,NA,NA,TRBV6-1,TGTGCCAGCACTATGTGGCAGGGAAACAATGAGCAGTTCTTC,CASTMWQGNNEQFF
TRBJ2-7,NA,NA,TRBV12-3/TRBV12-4,TGTGCCAGCAAAGCAGGGGTTGCGGATACGTACTTC,CASKAGVADTYF
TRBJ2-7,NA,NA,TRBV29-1,TGCAGCGTTGCCTGGAGCTCCTACGAGCAGTACTTC,CSVAWSSYEQYF
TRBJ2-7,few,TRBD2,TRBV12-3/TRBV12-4,TGTGCCAGCAGTTTAGTGGCAGGGAGGGCCTACTACGAGCAGTACTTC,CASSLVAGRAYYEQYF
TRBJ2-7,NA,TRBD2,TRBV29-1,TGCAGCGTTGACTCTGATGGGGGGGTTCAGTACTTC,CSVDSDGGVQYF
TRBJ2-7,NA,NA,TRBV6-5,TGTGCCAGCAGTTACTTCCAGGGGCCATCCTACGAGCAGTACTTC,CASSYFQGPSYEQYF
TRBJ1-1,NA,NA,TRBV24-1,TGTGCCACCAGTGTAACCGGTGGCACTGAAGCTTTCTTT,CATSVTGGTEAFF
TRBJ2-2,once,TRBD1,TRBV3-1,TGTGCCAGCTCGGACAGGGGGCGCTCGTACACCGGGGAGCTGTTTTTT,CASSDRGRSYTGELFF
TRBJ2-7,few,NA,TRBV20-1,TGCAGTGCTAGAGGTGGAGAGGTTCTCATGGCGTACGAGCAGTACTTC,CSARGGEVLMAYEQYF
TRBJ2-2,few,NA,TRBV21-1,TGTGCCAGCAGCAAAGCGCTTGGACGTCTCGTCGGGGAGCTGTTTTTT,CASSKALGRLVGELFF
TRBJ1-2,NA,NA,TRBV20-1,TGCAGTGCTAGAGAGGCGGGGGCCAATTCTAACTATGGCTACACCTTC,CSAREAGANSNYGYTF
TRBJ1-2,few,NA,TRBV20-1,TGCAGTGCTAGGTGGACGGCTAACTATGGCTACACCTTC,CSARWTANYGYTF
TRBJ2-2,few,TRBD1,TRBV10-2,TGCGCCAGCAGAACAGGGGAGACCGGGGAGCTGTTTTTT,CASRTGETGELFF
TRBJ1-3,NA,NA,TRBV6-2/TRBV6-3,TGTGCCAGCAAAAAGAGCTCTGGAAACACCATATATTTT,CASKKSSGNTIYF
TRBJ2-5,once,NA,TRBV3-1,TGTGCCAGCAGCAGCTGGGGTCCCTTGGGAGAGACCCAGTACTTC,CASSSWGPLGETQYF
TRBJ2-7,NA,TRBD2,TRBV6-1,TGTGCCAGCAGTACACTAGCGGGAGCGGGCGAGCAGTACTTC,CASSTLAGAGEQYF
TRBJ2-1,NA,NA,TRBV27,TGTGCCAGCAGTCTATCCGACAGGTATGAGCAGTTCTTC,CASSLSDRYEQFF